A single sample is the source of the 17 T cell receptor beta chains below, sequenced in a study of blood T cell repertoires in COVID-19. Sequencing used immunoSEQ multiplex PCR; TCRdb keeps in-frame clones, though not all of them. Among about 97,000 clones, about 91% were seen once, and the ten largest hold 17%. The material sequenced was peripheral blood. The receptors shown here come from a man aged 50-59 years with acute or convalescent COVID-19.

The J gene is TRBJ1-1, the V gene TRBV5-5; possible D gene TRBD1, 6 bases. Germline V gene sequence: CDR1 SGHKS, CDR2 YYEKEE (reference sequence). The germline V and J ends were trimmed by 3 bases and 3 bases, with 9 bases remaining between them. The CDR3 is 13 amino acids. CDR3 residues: CASSSGGHTEAFF. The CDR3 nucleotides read TGTGCCAGCAGCTCGGGGGGCCACACTGAAGCTTTCTTT.

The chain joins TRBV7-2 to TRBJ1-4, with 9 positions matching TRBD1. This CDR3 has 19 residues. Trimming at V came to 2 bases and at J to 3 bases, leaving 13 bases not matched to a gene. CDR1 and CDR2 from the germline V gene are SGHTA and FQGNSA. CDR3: CASSLSRPGTGWSNEKLFF. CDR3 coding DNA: TGTGCCAGCAGCTTATCCCGTCCCGGGACAGGGTGGTCTAATGAAAAACTGTTTTTT.

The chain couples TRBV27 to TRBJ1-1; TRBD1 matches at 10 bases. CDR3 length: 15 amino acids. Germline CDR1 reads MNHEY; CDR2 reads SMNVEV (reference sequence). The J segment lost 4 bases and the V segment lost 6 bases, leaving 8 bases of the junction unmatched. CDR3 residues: CASSSRQGAFTEAFF. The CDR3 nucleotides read TGTGCCAGCAGCTCCCGACAGGGGGCTTTCACTGAAGCTTTCTTT.

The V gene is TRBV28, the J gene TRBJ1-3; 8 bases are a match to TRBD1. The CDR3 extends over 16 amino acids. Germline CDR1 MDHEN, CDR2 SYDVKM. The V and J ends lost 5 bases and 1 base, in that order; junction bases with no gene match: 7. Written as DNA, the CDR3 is TGTGCCAGCAGTCCAACAGGGGGGCGTTCTGGAAACACCATATATTTT. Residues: CASSPTGGRSGNTIYF. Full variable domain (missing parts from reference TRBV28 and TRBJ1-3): DVKVTQSSRYLVKRTGEKVFLECVQDMDHENMFWYRQDPGLGLRLIYFSYDVKMKEKGDIPEGYSVSREKKERFSLILESASTNQTSMYLCASSPTGGRSGNTIYFGEGSWLTVV.

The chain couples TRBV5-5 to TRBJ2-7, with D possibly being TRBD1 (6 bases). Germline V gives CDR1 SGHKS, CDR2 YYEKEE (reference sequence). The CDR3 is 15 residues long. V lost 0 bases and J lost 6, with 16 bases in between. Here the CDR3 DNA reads TGTGCCAGCAGCTTGGGGGCAGGGGATCCGTTCGAGCAGTACTTC. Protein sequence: CASSLGAGDPFEQYF.

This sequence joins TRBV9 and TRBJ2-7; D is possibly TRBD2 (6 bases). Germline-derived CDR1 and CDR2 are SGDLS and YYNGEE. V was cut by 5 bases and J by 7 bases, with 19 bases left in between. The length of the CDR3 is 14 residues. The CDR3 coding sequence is TGTGCCAGCAGTCCGGGACTTACCTCTGAGGAGCAGTACTTC. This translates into CASSPGLTSEEQYF.

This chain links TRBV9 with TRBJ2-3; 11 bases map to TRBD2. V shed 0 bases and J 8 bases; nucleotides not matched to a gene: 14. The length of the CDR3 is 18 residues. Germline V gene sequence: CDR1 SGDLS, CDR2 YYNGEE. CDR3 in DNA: TGTGCCAGCAGCGTAGAGTCTAGCGGGGGGCGCCGGTCGTTTACGCAGTATTTT. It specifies CASSVESSGGRRSFTQYF.

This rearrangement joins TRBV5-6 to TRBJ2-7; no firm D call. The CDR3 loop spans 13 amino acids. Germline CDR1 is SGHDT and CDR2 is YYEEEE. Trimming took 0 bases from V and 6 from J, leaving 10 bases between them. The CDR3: CASSLVARGEQYF. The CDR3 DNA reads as TGTGCCAGCAGCTTGGTGGCCCGTGGCGAGCAGTACTTC.

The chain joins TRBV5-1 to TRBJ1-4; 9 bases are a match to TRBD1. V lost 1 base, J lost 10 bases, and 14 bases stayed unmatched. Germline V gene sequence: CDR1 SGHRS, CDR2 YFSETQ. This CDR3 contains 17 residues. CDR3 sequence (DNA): TGCGCCAGCAGCTTGTCGGTTAACAGGGGGCGAAGTGGAAAACTGTTTTTT. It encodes CASSLSVNRGRSGKLFF.

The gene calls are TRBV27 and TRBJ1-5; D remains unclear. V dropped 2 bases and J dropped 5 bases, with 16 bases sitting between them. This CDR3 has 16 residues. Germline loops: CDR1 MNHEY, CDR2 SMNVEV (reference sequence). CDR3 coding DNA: TGTGCCAGCAGTTTAAGGCCGGGGAGCCGGCATCAGCCCCAGCATTTT. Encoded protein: CASSLRPGSRHQPQHF.

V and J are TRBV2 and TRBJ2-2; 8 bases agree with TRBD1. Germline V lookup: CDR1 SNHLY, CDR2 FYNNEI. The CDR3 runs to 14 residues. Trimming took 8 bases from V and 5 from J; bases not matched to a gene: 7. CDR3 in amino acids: CASVLDRGTGELFF. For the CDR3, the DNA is TGTGCCAGCGTTCTAGACAGGGGTACCGGGGAGCTGTTTTTT.

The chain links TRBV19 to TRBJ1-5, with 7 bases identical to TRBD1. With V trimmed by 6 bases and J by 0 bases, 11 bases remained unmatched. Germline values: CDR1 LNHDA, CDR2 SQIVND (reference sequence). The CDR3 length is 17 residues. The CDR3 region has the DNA TGTGCCAGTAGACTCCGGGACAGCCGCAATAGCAATCAGCCCCAGCATTTT. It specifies CASRLRDSRNSNQPQHF.

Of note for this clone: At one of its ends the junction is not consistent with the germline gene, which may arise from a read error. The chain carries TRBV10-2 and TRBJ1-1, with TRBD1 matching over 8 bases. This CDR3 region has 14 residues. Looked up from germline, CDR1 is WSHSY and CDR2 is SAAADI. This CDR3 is CATSALTGDTEAFF. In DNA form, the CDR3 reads TGCGCCACCAGTGCCTTGACAGGGGACACTGAAGCTTTCTTT.

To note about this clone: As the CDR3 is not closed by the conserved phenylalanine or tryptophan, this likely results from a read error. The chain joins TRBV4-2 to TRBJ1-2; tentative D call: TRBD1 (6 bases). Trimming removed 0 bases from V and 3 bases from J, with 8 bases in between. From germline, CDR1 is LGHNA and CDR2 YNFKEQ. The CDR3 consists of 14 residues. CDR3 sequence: CASSQDGGDYGYTL. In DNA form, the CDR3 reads TGTGCCAGCAGCCAAGATGGGGGCGACTATGGCTACACCCTC.

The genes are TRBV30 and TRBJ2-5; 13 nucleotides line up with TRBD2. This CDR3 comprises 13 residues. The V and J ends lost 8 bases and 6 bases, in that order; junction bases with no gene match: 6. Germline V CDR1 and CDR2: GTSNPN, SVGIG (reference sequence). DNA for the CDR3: TGTGCCCGGGAGACTAGCGGGGGGCAGACCCAGTACTTC. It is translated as CARETSGGQTQYF.

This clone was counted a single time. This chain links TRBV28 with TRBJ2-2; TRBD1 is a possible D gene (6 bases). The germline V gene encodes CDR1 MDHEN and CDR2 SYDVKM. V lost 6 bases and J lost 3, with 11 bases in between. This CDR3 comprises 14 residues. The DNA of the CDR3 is TGTGCCAGCAGCGGCAGGGGCGACACCGGGGAGCTGTTTTTT. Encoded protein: CASSGRGDTGELFF.

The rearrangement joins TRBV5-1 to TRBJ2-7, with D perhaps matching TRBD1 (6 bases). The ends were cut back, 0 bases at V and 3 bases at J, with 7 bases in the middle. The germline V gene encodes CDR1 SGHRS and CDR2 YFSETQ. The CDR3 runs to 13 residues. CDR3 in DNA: TGCGCCAGCAGCTTGGGGGGGCACTACGAGCAGTACTTC. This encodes CASSLGGHYEQYF.